These 23 T cell receptor beta chains were all obtained from the same sample, sequenced in a study of cytomegalovirus exposure and HLA in healthy donors. Data came from immunoSEQ multiplex PCR; TCRdb stores just in-frame clones and leaves some out. Of about 150,000 clones listed, around 84% are singletons. The sequenced material came from PBMCs. All receptors derive from a human donor in good health.

Here the CDR3 DNA reads TGTGCCAGCAGCGAACCTTGGAGGGTGGAGACCCAGTACTTC. As protein: CASSEPWRVETQYF. This chain joins TRBV7-2 and TRBJ2-5; weak D call: TRBD2 (6 bases). This CDR3 spans 14 amino acids. Per germline, CDR1 SGHTA and CDR2 FQGNSA. V was trimmed by 5 bases and J by 5 bases, leaving 15 bases between them.

The sample holds one count of this clone. This chain uses TRBV7-3 with TRBJ1-1, with a possible D match to TRBD1 (5 bases). The CDR3 is 14 amino acids. Germline lookup yields CDR1 SGHTA and CDR2 FQGTGA. Between the trimmed V and J ends, which lost 2 bases and 0 bases, there was a span of 7 bases. In DNA form, the CDR3 reads TGTGCCAGCAGCTTACAGGGTATGAACACTGAAGCTTTCTTT. As protein: CASSLQGMNTEAFF.

V usage is TRBV28 and J usage is TRBJ1-5; the match to TRBD1 covers 9 bases. The CDR3 contains 14 residues. V was clipped by 8 bases and J by 5 bases; unmatched bases: 7. In germline, CDR1 is MDHEN, CDR2 SYDVKM. The chain's CDR3 is CASGGTGSYQPQHF. In nucleotides, the CDR3 is TGTGCCAGCGGAGGGACAGGGAGTTATCAGCCCCAGCATTTT.

The chain has TRBV29-1 and TRBJ1-1; 8 nucleotides match TRBD1. The CDR3 is 14 residues long. With V trimmed by 7 bases and J by 5 bases, 12 bases remained unmatched. The germline V gene has CDR1 SQVTM and CDR2 ANQGSEA. The CDR3 sequence: CSGRLQGARTEAFF. The CDR3 DNA reads as TGCAGCGGGAGGCTTCAGGGGGCACGGACTGAAGCTTTCTTT.

The chain uses TRBV6-6 and TRBJ2-7; TRBD1 might be the D (6 bases). CDR1 is MNHNY and CDR2 is SVGAGI in the germline V gene (reference sequence). With 4 bases removed from V and 5 bases from J, the gap between germline ends came to 18 bases. The CDR3 is 15 amino acids. This CDR3 reads CASSSPRDIHHEQYF. In DNA, the CDR3 is TGTGCCAGCAGTTCACCCCGGGACATTCATCACGAGCAGTACTTC.

The chain uses TRBV5-1 and TRBJ2-7, with D uncertain. The CDR3 runs 14 residues. V was shortened by 1 base and J by 2 bases, with 10 bases between the two germline ends. Germline CDR1 SGHRS, CDR2 YFSETQ. CDR3 in amino acids: CASSLSQVPYEQYF. For the CDR3, the DNA is TGCGCCAGCAGCTTGAGCCAGGTCCCCTACGAGCAGTACTTC. The whole variable domain, filled in from reference TRBV5-1 and TRBJ2-7, reads KAGVTQTPRYLIKTRGQQVTLSCSPISGHRSVSWYQQTPGQGLQFLFEYFSETQRNKGNFPGRFSGRQFSNSRSEMNVSTLELGDSALYLCASSLSQVPYEQYFGPGTRLTVT.

The chain has TRBV30 and TRBJ1-2; 9 bases are a match to TRBD1. Trimming at V came to 4 bases and at J to 7 bases, leaving 16 bases not matched to a gene. The germline gives CDR1 GTSNPN, CDR2 SVGIG (reference sequence). The CDR3 length is 16 residues. CDR3 nucleotide sequence: TGTGCCTGGAAGCGGGACAGGGCCCGTACCGGCAGTGGCTACACCTTC. Translation: CAWKRDRARTGSGYTF.

The chain couples TRBV28 to TRBJ2-5; a possible D gene is TRBD1 (6 bases). From germline, CDR1 is MDHEN and CDR2 SYDVKM. V shed 1 base and J shed 4 bases, with 16 bases lying between them. This CDR3 spans 16 amino acids. The DNA for the CDR3 is TGTGCCAGCAGTTTATTAAGGACAGCTATGACAGAGACCCAGTACTTC. It is translated as CASSLLRTAMTETQYF.

The chain couples TRBV7-8 to TRBJ2-1, with 7 bases fitting TRBD2. V lost 4 bases and J lost 5; bases outside the gene matches: 5. The CDR3 spans 14 residues. CDR1 and CDR2 from the germline V gene are SGHVS and FQNEAQ. DNA of the CDR3: TGTGCCAGCAGCTCGGGGGGACTGAACAATGAGCAGTTCTTC. Translation gives CASSSGGLNNEQFF.

The chain uses TRBV28 and TRBJ1-2; D is perhaps TRBD1 (6 bases). This CDR3 spans 13 amino acids. Germline lookup yields CDR1 MDHEN and CDR2 SYDVKM. V gave up 6 bases and J gave up 5 bases, with 13 bases separating them. The CDR3 bases are TGTGCCAGCAGCCTGGACAGAGTTTATGGCTACACCTTC. This translates into CASSLDRVYGYTF.

This clone was recorded only once. The chain recombines TRBV15 with TRBJ2-7, with D perhaps matching TRBD2 (6 bases). This CDR3 comprises 16 residues. CDR1 is LNHNV and CDR2 is YYDKDF in the germline V gene (reference sequence). Deletions cut 3 bases from V and 0 bases from J, with 15 bases between. As DNA, the CDR3 is TGTGCCACCAGCAGGGTCCCAGGGACTCCCTCCTACGAGCAGTACTTC. Protein: CATSRVPGTPSYEQYF.

The chain employs TRBV4-3 and TRBJ1-1; D is uncertain. Trimming stripped 1 base from V and 0 bases from J, with 24 bases between. Germline V gene sequence: CDR1 LGHNA, CDR2 YSLEER. The CDR3 is 20 residues long. CDR3 DNA: TGCGCCAGCAGCCAAGGGTTTTCATTTGGGAGGGTCTTGTTGAACACTGAAGCTTTCTTT. Its protein product is CASSQGFSFGRVLLNTEAFF.

The chain recombines TRBV4-1 with TRBJ1-5; tentative D call: TRBD1 (6 bases). Trimming shortened V by 4 bases and J by 6 bases, and 13 bases separated the two germline ends. Germline CDR1 MGHRA, CDR2 YSYEKL. The CDR3 loop spans 14 amino acids. The CDR3 region has the DNA TGCGCCAGCAGCCTTACAGGGATCACTCAGCCCCAGCATTTT. This encodes CASSLTGITQPQHF.

This chain uses TRBV4-1 with TRBJ2-7, with 10 bases that match TRBD1. Germline V lookup: CDR1 MGHRA, CDR2 YSYEKL. The CDR3 has 19 residues. Trimming cost V 2 bases and J 3 bases; bases outside gene matches: 16. The CDR3 here is CASSQPNFARDRGLYEQYF. The DNA for the CDR3 is TGCGCCAGCAGCCAACCGAATTTCGCCCGGGACAGGGGCCTCTACGAGCAGTACTTC.

The chain carries TRBV5-6 and TRBJ2-1; perhaps TRBD2 as D (7 bases). The V and J ends lost 3 bases and 9 bases respectively, with 13 bases between them. This CDR3 region has 13 residues. Germline CDR1 and CDR2: SGHDT and YYEEEE. CDR3 sequence (DNA): TGTGCCAGCAGCTCAGCGGGACATCTTGAGCAGTTCTTC. Translation: CASSSAGHLEQFF.

The chain recombines TRBV5-1 with TRBJ1-2; perhaps TRBD1 as D (5 bases). The germline V gene encodes CDR1 SGHRS and CDR2 YFSETQ. The length of the CDR3 is 15 residues. V was shortened by 6 bases and J by 2 bases, with 17 bases between the two germline ends. CDR3 region: CASTRDSFPNYGYTF. In nucleotides, the CDR3 is TGCGCCAGCACCCGTGACAGTTTCCCAAACTATGGCTACACCTTC. Filled out from reference TRBV5-1 and TRBJ1-2, the complete variable domain reads KAGVTQTPRYLIKTRGQQVTLSCSPISGHRSVSWYQQTPGQGLQFLFEYFSETQRNKGNFPGRFSGRQFSNSRSEMNVSTLELGDSALYLCASTRDSFPNYGYTFGSGTRLTVV.

This clone was found once. The genes are TRBV19 and TRBJ1-1; D gene ambiguous. Germline CDR1 LNHDA, CDR2 SQIVND (reference sequence). The CDR3 consists of 14 residues. V lost 5 bases, J lost 0 bases, and 10 bases lay in between. CDR3 nucleotides: TGTGCCAGTAGTGTGCTGTACATGAACACTGAAGCTTTCTTT. This codes for CASSVLYMNTEAFF.

The chain links TRBV7-9 to TRBJ1-5; D remains ambiguous. Trimming stripped 4 bases from V and 2 bases from J, with 9 bases between. Germline-derived CDR1 and CDR2 are SEHNR and FQNEAQ (reference sequence). The CDR3 is 14 residues long. Here the CDR3 reads CASSSNARNQPQHF. CDR3 coding DNA: TGTGCCAGCAGCTCAAACGCGCGCAATCAGCCCCAGCATTTT.

The rearrangement links TRBV5-6 to TRBJ2-1, with 13 bases lining up with TRBD2. Trimming removed 7 bases from V and 8 bases from J; junction bases left unmatched: 9. The length of the CDR3 is 15 residues. Germline CDR1 is SGHDT and CDR2 is YYEEEE. This chain's CDR3 is CASWTSGSIVDEQFF. The CDR3 coding sequence is TGTGCCAGCTGGACTAGCGGGAGTATTGTAGATGAGCAGTTCTTC.

The CDR3 DNA is TGCACCAGCATTTACCGGGACAGGGAACGGGATGAGCAGTTCTTC. It encodes CTSIYRDRERDEQFF. The chain is built from TRBV1 and TRBJ2-1; TRBD1, the D gene given by the table, was not confirmed from the DNA. TRBV1 is annotated as a pseudogene. The CDR3 has 15 residues.

This rearrangement joins TRBV28 to TRBJ1-1; 11 bases line up with TRBD1. This CDR3 has 15 amino acids. Trimming removed 4 bases from V and 2 bases from J; junction bases left unmatched: 3. Germline V gene data show CDR1 as MDHEN and CDR2 as SYDVKM. CDR3 bases: TGTGCCAGCAGTTCCCGGACAGGGGGCAACACTGAAGCTTTCTTT. Residues: CASSSRTGGNTEAFF.

This clone showed up just once. The J gene is TRBJ2-3, the V gene TRBV13, with TRBD2 matching 12 bases. Trimming cost V 5 bases and J 3 bases; bases outside gene matches: 6. Per the germline V gene, CDR1 is PRHDT and CDR2 is FYEKMQ (reference sequence). The CDR3 has 16 amino acids. The CDR3, as DNA: TGTGCCAGCAGCCGTCGACTAGCGGGGGCAACAGATACGCAGTATTTT. Amino acids: CASSRRLAGATDTQYF.

This clone occurred many times. This sequence joins TRBV7-3 and TRBJ2-6; D might be TRBD2 (6 bases). Germline values: CDR1 SGHTA, CDR2 FQGTGA. The CDR3 length is 18 residues. V lost 0 bases, J lost 0 bases, and 12 bases lay in between. The CDR3 reads CASSLTGLINSGANVLTF. The CDR3 DNA reads as TGTGCCAGCAGCTTAACGGGACTCATTAACTCTGGGGCCAACGTCCTGACTTTC.